This TCR beta chain came from a study of T-cell reconstitution after alpha-beta-depleted transplantation in children. Germline assignment: CDR1 DFQATT and CDR2 SNEGSKA (reference sequence). The V end lost 2 bases, the J end lost 3 bases, and 14 bases lay between the germline ends. The CDR3 totals 14 residues. Unique molecular identifiers featured in how the TCRbeta library was prepared. TCRdb re-called the PCR reads through MiXCR, storing one row per CDR3 protein. The sample includes fewer than 500,000 distinct CDR3 sequences, over 40% of them seen just once. The chain carries TRBV20-1 and TRBJ2-7; D may correspond to TRBD1 or TRBD2 (6 bases each). This clonotype originated in a girl aged 2 to 10 with aplastic anemia, due to receive a stem cell transplant. This specimen was PBMCs, taken before TCRalphabeta/CD19-depleted stem cell transplant. CDR3: CSARNQEGVYEQYF. The CDR3 DNA is TGCAGTGCTAGAAATCAGGAGGGGGTCTACGAGCAGTACTTC.